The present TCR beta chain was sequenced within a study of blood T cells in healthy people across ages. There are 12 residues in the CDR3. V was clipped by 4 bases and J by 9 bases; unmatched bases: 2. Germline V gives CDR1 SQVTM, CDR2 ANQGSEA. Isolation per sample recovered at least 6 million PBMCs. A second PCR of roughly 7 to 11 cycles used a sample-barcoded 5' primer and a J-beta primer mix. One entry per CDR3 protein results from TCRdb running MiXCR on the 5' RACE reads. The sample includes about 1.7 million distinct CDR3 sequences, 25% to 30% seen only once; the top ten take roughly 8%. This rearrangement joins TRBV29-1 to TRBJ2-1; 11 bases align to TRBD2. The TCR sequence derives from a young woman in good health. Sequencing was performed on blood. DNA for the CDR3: TGCAGCGTTGGACTAGCGGGGAGTGAGCAGTTCTTC. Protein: CSVGLAGSEQFF.